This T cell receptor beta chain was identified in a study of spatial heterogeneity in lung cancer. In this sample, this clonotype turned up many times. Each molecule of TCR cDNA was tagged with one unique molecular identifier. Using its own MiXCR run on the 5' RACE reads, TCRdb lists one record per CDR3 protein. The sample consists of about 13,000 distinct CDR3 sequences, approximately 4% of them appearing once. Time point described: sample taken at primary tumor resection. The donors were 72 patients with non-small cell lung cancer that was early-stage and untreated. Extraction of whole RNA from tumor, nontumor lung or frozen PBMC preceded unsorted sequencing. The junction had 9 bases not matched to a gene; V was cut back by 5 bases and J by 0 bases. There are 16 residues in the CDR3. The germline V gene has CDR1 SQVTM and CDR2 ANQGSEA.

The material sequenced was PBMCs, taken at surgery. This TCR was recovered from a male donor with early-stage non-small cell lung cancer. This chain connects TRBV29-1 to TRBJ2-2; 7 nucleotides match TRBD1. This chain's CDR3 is CSVQVGTATNTGELFF. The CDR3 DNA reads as TGCAGCGTTCAGGTCGGGACAGCCACGAACACCGGGGAGCTGTTTTTT.